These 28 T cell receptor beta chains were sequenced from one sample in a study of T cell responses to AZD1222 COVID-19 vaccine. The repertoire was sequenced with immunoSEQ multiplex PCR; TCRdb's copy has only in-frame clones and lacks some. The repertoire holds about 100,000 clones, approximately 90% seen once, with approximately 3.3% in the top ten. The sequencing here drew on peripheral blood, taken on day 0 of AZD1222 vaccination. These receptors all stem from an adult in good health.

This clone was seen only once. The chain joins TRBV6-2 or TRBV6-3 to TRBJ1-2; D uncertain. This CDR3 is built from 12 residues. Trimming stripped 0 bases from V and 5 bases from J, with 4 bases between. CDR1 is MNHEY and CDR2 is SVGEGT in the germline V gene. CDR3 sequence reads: CASSYSGYGYTF. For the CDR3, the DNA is TGTGCCAGCAGTTACTCGGGGTATGGCTACACCTTC.

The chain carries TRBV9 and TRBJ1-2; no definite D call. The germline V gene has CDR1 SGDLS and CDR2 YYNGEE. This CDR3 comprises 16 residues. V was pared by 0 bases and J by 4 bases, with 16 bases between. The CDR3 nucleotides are TGTGCCAGCAGCGTAGGGGCAGGTGCGCGGAGCTATGGCTACACCTTC. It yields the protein CASSVGAGARSYGYTF. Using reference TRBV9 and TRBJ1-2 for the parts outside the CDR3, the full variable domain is DSGVTQTPKHLITATGQRVTLRCSPRSGDLSVYWYQQSLDQGLQFLIQYYNGEERAKGNILERFSAQQFPDLHSELNLSSLELGDSALYFCASSVGAGARSYGYTFGSGTRLTVV.

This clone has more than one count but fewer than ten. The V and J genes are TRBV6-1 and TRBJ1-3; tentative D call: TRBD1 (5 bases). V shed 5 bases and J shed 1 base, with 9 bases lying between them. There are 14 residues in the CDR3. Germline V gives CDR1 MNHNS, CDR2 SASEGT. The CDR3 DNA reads TGTGCCAGCAGTTCAGGGAATTCTGGAAACACCATATATTTT. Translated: CASSSGNSGNTIYF.

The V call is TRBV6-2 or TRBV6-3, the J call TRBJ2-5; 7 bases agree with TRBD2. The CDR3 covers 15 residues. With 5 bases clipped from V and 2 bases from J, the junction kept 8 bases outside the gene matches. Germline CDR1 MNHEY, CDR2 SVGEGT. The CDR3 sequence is CASSPPSGAQETQYF. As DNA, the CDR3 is TGTGCCAGCAGTCCCCCTAGCGGCGCACAAGAGACCCAGTACTTC.

This chain's CDR3 is CASSLVGAETDTQYF. CDR3 nucleotide sequence: TGCGCCAGCAGCTTGGTGGGCGCCGAAACAGATACGCAGTATTTT. The rearrangement links TRBV5-1 to TRBJ2-3; no definite D call. The germline V and J ends were trimmed by 0 bases and 3 bases, with 11 bases remaining between them. The CDR3 sequence is 15 residues long. Germline V gene lookup returns CDR1 SGHRS and CDR2 YFSETQ. Drawing the rest from reference TRBV5-1 and TRBJ2-3, the complete variable domain is KAGVTQTPRYLIKTRGQQVTLSCSPISGHRSVSWYQQTPGQGLQFLFEYFSETQRNKGNFPGRFSGRQFSNSRSEMNVSTLELGDSALYLCASSLVGAETDTQYFGPGTRLTVL.

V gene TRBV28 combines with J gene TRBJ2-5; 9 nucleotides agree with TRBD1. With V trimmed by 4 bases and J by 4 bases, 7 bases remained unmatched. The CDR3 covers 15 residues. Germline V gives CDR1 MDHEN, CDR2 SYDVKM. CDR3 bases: TGTGCCAGCAGTTCCACAGGGGGCGGAAGAGAGACCCAGTACTTC. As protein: CASSSTGGGRETQYF.

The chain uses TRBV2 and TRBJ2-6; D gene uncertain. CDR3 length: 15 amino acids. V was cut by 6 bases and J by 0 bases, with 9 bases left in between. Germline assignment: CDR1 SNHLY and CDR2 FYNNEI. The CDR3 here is CASSPLGSGANVLTF. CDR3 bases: TGTGCCAGCAGCCCCCTGGGCTCTGGGGCCAACGTCCTGACTTTC. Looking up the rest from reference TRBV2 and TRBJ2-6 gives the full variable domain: EPEVTQTPSHQVTQMGQEVILRCVPISNHLYFYWYRQILGQKVEFLVSFYNNEISEKSEIFDDQFSVERPDGSNFTLKIRSTKLEDSAMYFCASSPLGSGANVLTFGAGSRLTVL.

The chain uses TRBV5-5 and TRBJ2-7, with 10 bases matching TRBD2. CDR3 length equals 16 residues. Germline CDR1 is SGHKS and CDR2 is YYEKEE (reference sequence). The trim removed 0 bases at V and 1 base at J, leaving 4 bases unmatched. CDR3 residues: CASSLVPGLASYEQYF. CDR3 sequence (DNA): TGTGCCAGCAGCTTGGTCCCGGGACTAGCGTCCTACGAGCAGTACTTC.

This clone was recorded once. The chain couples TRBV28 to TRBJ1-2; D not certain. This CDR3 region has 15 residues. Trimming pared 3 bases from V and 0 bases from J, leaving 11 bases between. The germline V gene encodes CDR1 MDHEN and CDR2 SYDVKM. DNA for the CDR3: TGTGCCAGCAGTTTGGTTGGGGATACTAACTATGGCTACACCTTC. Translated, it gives CASSLVGDTNYGYTF.

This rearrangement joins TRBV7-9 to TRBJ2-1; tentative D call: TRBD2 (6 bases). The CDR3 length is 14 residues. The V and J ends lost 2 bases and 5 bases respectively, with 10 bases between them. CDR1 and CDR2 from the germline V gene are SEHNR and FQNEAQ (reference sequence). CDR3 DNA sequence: TGTGCCAGCAGCTTACAACTAGCAGACAATGAGCAGTTCTTC. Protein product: CASSLQLADNEQFF.

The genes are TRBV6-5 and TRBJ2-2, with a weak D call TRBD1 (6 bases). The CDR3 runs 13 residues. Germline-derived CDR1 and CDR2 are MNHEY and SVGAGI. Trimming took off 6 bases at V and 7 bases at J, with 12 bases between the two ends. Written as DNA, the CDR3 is TGTGCCAGCAGCCCCACAGGGAACGGGGAGCTGTTTTTT. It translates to CASSPTGNGELFF.

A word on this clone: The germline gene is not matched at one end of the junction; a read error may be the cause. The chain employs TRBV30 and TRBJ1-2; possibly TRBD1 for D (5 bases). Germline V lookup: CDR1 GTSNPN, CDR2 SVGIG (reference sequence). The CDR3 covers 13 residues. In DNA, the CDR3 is TGTGCCTGGACTTACCTGGGACCGGTTACCTACAACTTC. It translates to CAWTYLGPVTYNF.

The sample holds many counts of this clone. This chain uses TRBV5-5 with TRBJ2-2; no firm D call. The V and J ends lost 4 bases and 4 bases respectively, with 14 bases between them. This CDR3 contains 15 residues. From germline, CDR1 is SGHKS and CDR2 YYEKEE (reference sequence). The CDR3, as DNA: TGTGCCAGCAGCCCCCAGCATGGGTCCACCGGGGAGCTGTTTTTT. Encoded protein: CASSPQHGSTGELFF.

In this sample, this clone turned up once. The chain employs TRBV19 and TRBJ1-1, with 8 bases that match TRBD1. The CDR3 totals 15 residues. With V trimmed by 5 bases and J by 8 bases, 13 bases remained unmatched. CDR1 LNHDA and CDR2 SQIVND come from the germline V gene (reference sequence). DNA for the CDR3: TGTGCCAGTAGTCGTCAGCAGGGGGCGTTAGGAGAAGCTTTCTTT. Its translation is CASSRQQGALGEAFF.

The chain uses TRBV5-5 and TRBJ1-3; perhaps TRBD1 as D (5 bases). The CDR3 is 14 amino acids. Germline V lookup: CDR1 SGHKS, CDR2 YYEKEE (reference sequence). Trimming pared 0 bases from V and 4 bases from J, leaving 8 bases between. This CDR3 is CASSLGGNGNTIYF. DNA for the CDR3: TGTGCCAGCAGCTTGGGGGGGAACGGAAACACCATATATTTT.

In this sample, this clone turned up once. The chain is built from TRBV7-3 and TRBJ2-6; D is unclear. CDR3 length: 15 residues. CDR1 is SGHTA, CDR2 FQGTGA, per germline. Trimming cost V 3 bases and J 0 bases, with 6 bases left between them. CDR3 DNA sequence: TGTGCCAGCAGCTTCGTCCGCTCTGGGGCCAACGTCCTGACTTTC. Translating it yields CASSFVRSGANVLTF.

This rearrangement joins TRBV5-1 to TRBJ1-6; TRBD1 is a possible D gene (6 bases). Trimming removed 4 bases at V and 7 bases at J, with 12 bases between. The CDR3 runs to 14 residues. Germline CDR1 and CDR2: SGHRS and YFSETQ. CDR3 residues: CASSPDSGNSPLHF. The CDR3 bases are TGCGCCAGCAGCCCGGACAGTGGCAATTCACCCCTCCACTTT.

The CDR3 reads CASSLEGRGGTDTQYF. As DNA, the CDR3 is TGCGCCAGCAGCTTGGAGGGCAGGGGAGGCACAGATACGCAGTATTTT. The V and J genes are TRBV5-1 and TRBJ2-3; D may be TRBD1 (6 bases). This CDR3 has 16 residues. CDR1 SGHRS and CDR2 YFSETQ come from the germline V gene. V was trimmed by 0 bases and J by 1 base, leaving 12 bases between them.

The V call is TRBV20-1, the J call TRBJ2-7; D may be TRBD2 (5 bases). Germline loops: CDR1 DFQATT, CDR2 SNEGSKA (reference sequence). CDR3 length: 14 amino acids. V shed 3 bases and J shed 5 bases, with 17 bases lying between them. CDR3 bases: TGCAGTGCTAGTGATCCCGCCGGGATTAACGAGCAGTACTTC. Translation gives CSASDPAGINEQYF.

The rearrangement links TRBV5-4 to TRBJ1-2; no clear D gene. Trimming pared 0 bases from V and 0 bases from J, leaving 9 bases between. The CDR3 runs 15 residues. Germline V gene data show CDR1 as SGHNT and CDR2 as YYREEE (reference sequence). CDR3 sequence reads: CASSLDPGANYGYTF. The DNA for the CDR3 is TGTGCCAGCAGCTTGGATCCAGGAGCTAACTATGGCTACACCTTC.

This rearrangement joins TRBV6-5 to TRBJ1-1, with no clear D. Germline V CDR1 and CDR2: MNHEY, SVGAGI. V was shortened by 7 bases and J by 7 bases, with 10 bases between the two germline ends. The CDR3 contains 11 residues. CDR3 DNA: TGTGCCAGCATTCGGGCACATGAAGCTTTCTTT. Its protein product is CASIRAHEAFF.

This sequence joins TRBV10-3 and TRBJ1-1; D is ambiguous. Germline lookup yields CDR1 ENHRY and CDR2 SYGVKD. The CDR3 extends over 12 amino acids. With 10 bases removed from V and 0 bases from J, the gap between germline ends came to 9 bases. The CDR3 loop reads CATQGVNTEAFF. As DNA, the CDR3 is TGTGCCACCCAAGGAGTGAACACTGAAGCTTTCTTT.

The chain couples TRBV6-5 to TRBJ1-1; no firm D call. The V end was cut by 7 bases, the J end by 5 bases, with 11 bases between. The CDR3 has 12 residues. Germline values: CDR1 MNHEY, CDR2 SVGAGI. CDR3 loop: CASTGVGTEAFF. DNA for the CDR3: TGTGCCAGCACCGGGGTAGGGACTGAAGCTTTCTTT.

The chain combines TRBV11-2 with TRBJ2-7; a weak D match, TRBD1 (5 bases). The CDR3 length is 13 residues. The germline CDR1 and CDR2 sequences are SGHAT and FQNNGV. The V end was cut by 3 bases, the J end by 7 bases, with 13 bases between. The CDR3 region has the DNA TGTGCCAGCAGCTTCCAGGGTTGGGGAGAGCAGTACTTC. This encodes CASSFQGWGEQYF.

This CDR3 is CASSQSGLATRRYF. In DNA form, the CDR3 reads TGTGCCAGCAGCCAGAGCGGACTAGCAACGAGGCGGTACTTC. The chain carries TRBV7-2 and TRBJ2-5; TRBD2 aligns across 8 bases. The CDR3 spans 14 residues. The germline CDR1 and CDR2 sequences are SGHTA and FQGNSA. Germline trimming cut 5 bases from V and 13 bases from J; bases unmatched to any gene: 15.

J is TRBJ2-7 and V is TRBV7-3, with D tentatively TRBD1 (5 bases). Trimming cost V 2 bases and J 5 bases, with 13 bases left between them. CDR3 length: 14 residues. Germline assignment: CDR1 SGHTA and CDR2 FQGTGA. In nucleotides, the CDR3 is TGTGCCAGCAGCTTAGCTTCCTTGGGGCACGAGCAGTACTTC. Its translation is CASSLASLGHEQYF.

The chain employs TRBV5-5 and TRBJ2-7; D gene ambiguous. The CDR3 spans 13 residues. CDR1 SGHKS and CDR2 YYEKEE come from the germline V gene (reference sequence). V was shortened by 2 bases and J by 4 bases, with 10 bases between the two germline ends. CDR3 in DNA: TGTGCCAGCAGCTTAGGAAGTGAATACGAGCAGTACTTC. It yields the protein CASSLGSEYEQYF.

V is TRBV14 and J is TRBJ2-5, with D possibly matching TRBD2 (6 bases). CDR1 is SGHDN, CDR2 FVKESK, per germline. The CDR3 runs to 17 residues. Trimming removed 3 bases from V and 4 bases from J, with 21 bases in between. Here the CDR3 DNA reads TGTGCCAGCAGCCACCCCCCGGAGGGGACGTCGGGAGAGACCCAGTACTTC. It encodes CASSHPPEGTSGETQYF. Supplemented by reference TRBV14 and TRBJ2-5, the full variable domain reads EAGVTQFPSHSVIEKGQTVTLRCDPISGHDNLYWYRRVMGKEIKFLLHFVKESKQDESGMPNNRFLAERTGGTYSTLKVQPAELEDSGVYFCASSHPPEGTSGETQYFGPGTRLLVL.